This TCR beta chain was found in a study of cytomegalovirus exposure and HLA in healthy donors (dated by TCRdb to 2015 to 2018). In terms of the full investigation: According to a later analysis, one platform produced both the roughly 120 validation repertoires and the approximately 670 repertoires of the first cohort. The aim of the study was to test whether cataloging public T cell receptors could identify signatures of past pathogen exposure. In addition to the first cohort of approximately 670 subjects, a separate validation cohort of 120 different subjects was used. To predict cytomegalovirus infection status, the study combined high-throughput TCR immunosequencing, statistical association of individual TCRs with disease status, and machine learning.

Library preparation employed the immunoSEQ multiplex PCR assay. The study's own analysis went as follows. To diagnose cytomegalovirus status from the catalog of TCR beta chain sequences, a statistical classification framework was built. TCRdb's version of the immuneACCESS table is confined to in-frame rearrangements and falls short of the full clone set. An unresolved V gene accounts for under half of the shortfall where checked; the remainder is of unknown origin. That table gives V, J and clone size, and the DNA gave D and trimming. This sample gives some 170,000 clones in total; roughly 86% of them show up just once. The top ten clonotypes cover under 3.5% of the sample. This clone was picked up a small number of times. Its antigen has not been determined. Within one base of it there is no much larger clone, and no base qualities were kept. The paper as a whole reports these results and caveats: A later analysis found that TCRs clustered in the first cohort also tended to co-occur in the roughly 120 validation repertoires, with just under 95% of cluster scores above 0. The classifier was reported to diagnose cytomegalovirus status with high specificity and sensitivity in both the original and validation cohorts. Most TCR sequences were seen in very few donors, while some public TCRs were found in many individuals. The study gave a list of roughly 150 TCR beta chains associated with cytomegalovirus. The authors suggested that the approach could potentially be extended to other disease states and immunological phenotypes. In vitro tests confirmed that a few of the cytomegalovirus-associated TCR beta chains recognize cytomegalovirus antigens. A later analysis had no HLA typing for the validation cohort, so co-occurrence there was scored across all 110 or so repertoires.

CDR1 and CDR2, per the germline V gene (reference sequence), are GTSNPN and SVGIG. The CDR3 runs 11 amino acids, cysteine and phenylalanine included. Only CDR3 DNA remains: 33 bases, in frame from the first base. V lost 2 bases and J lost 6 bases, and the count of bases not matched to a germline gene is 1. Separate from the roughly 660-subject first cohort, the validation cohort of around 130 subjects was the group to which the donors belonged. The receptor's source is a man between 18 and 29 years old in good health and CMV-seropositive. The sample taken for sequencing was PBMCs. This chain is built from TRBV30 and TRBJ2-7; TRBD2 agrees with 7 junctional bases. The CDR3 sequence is CAWSWGGEQYF. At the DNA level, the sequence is TGTGCCTGGAGTTGGGGGGGCGAGCAGTACTTC.